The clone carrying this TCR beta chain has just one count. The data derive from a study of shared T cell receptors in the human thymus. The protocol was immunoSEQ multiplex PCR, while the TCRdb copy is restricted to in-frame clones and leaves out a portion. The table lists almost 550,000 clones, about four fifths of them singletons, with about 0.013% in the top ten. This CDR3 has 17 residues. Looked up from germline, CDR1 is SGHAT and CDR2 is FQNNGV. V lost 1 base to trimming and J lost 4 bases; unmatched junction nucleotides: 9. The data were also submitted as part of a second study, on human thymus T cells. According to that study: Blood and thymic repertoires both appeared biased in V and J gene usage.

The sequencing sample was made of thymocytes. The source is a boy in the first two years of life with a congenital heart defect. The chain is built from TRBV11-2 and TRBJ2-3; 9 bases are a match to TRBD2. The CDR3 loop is CASSLGEREELSDTQYF. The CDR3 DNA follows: TGTGCCAGCAGCTTAGGGGAGCGGGAGGAACTATCAGATACGCAGTATTTT.